The 8 T cell receptor beta chains reported below all come from one sample, sequenced in a study of cytomegalovirus exposure and HLA in healthy donors. PCR was performed using 60 Vbeta and 13 Jbeta primers. TCRdb's table, derived via immunoSEQ multiplex PCR, lists solely in-frame clones and lacks some. Counted here are approximately 44,000 clones, approximately 80% occurring once; the ten biggest clones make up 1.4%. Sequencing was performed on PBMCs. These receptors all stem from a man aged 30-40 years in good health and CMV-seronegative.

The chain combines TRBV28 with TRBJ2-5; 9 positions agree with TRBD1. The CDR3 consists of 12 residues. J lost 3 bases, V lost 9 bases, and 2 bases had no gene match. Germline V gene sequence: CDR1 MDHEN, CDR2 SYDVKM. The CDR3 sequence: CASTGGEETQYF. The CDR3 DNA reads as TGTGCCAGTACAGGGGGCGAAGAGACCCAGTACTTC.

This clone was observed once. This chain links TRBV5-1 with TRBJ2-7; 8 bases are shared with TRBD2. This CDR3 has 14 residues. V was pared by 5 bases and J by 2 bases, with 6 bases of the junction left unmatched. Per germline, CDR1 SGHRS and CDR2 YFSETQ. The CDR3 spells CASRRREGAYEQYF. The CDR3 bases are TGCGCCAGCAGGCGACGGGAGGGGGCCTACGAGCAGTACTTC.

This sequence joins TRBV29-1 and TRBJ1-1; perhaps TRBD1 as D (5 bases). Germline CDR1 SQVTM, CDR2 ANQGSEA. This CDR3 is built from 14 residues. The V gene lost 6 bases and the J gene lost 5 bases, with 19 bases spanning the gap. The CDR3 loop is CSVDPHAGRTEAFF. The CDR3 nucleotides read TGCAGCGTCGACCCCCACGCGGGGCGGACTGAAGCTTTCTTT.

The chain couples TRBV6-6 to TRBJ2-7; 7 nucleotides line up with TRBD2. The germline V gene encodes CDR1 MNHNY and CDR2 SVGAGI (reference sequence). Trimming took 0 bases from V and 0 from J; bases not matched to a gene: 2. The CDR3 has 15 amino acids. In DNA, the CDR3 is TGTGCCAGCAGTTACTCGGGGGGGATCTCCTACGAGCAGTACTTC. Protein: CASSYSGGISYEQYF.

The CDR3 sequence is CATSSLLSGSDEQYF. CDR3 coding DNA: TGTGCCACCAGCAGTCTCCTTAGCGGGAGCGACGAGCAGTACTTC. The chain links TRBV15 to TRBJ2-7; 9 nucleotides align to TRBD2. Germline V CDR1 and CDR2: LNHNV, YYDKDF (reference sequence). J was trimmed by 5 bases and V by 3 bases; bases with no gene match: 8. The CDR3 has 15 residues.

This rearrangement joins TRBV4-1 to TRBJ1-6; 7 positions match TRBD1. Germline V gives CDR1 MGHRA, CDR2 YSYEKL. The V segment lost 2 bases and the J segment 6 bases; nucleotides outside the gene matches: 16. The CDR3 sequence is 19 residues long. The CDR3 here is CASSQNNRLGQGGNSPLHF. CDR3 nucleotides: TGCGCCAGCAGCCAAAACAACCGCCTAGGGCAGGGGGGTAATTCACCCCTCCACTTT.

The chain couples TRBV6-5 to TRBJ2-7; 9 bases line up with TRBD2. J was trimmed by 4 bases and V by 6 bases; bases with no gene match: 10. Germline loops: CDR1 MNHEY, CDR2 SVGAGI. The CDR3 spans 15 residues. CDR3 residues: CASRPLAGSWYEQYF. The DNA of the CDR3 is TGTGCCAGCAGGCCCCTAGCGGGGTCCTGGTACGAGCAGTACTTC.

This chain joins TRBV10-1 and TRBJ2-7, with D tentatively TRBD2 (6 bases). Trimming stripped 7 bases from V and 4 bases from J, with 8 bases between. The germline V gene has CDR1 WNHNN and CDR2 SYGVQD (reference sequence). CDR3 length equals 11 residues. This CDR3 is CASKTSYEQYF. The CDR3 DNA reads as TGCGCCAGCAAGACTAGTTACGAGCAGTACTTC.